The TCR beta chain described here comes from a study of early T cells in non-severe SARS-CoV-2 infection. Each CDR3 protein is one row after TCRdb ran MiXCR on the 5' RACE reads. The sample carries approximately 33,000 distinct CDR3 sequences, over 4.5% recorded once. This clonotype has just a few counts. Trimming took 7 bases from V and 2 from J; bases not matched to a gene: 4. The CDR3 loop spans 14 amino acids. The germline V gene encodes CDR1 SGHVS and CDR2 FNYEAQ. The chain joins TRBV7-6 to TRBJ2-1, with TRBD2 matching 8 bases. This clonotype was obtained from an adult who was a healthcare worker with PCR-confirmed SARS-CoV-2 infection or an uninfected control (not recorded which). Sequenced: whole blood. CDR3 DNA sequence: TGTGCCAGCACTATAGCGGGACCCTACAATGAGCAGTTCTTC. Amino acids: CASTIAGPYNEQFF.